Presented here are 21 T cell receptor beta chains from one specimen sequenced in a study of cytomegalovirus exposure and HLA in healthy donors. Primers for the PCR totalled 60 Vbeta and 13 Jbeta. Generated by immunoSEQ multiplex PCR, the TCRdb table keeps only in-frame clones and is missing some. The profile covers around 98,000 clones, with around three quarters appearing a single time and roughly 8% taken by the ten largest. The sample was PBMCs. Receptor source: a human donor in good health.

V is TRBV7-2 and J is TRBJ2-1; possibly TRBD1 for D (6 bases). CDR1 is SGHTA and CDR2 is FQGNSA in the germline V gene. The length of the CDR3 is 13 residues. Trimming cost V 7 bases and J 5 bases, with 12 bases left between them. CDR3 coding DNA: TGTGCCAGCACTCACAGGGTGGACAATGAGCAGTTCTTC. This codes for CASTHRVDNEQFF.

The V and J genes are TRBV9 and TRBJ1-1; D perhaps matches TRBD1 (5 bases). The CDR3 spans 15 residues. The germline V gene has CDR1 SGDLS and CDR2 YYNGEE. V was clipped by 0 bases and J by 8 bases, with 17 bases between them. CDR3 region: CASSVVSGRETEAFF. The CDR3 bases are TGTGCCAGCAGCGTAGTAAGTGGCAGGGAAACCGAAGCTTTCTTT.

J is TRBJ1-4 and V is TRBV29-1; D is ambiguous. Germline CDR1 SQVTM, CDR2 ANQGSEA. The CDR3 length is 14 residues. Trimming shortened V by 4 bases and J by 8 bases, and 17 bases separated the two germline ends. CDR3 amino acids: CSVVLNRIQEKLFF. CDR3 coding DNA: TGCAGCGTTGTTTTGAACAGAATCCAGGAAAAACTGTTTTTT. The full variable domain, with the rest looked up from reference TRBV29-1 and TRBJ1-4, is SAVISQKPSRDICQRGTSLTIQCQVDSQVTMMFWYRQQPGQSLTLIATANQGSEATYESGFVIDKFPISRPNLTFSTLTVSNMSPEDSSIYLCSVVLNRIQEKLFFGSGTQLSVL.

This clone was seen once. The chain recombines TRBV19 with TRBJ1-5; D is uncertain. V was clipped by 5 bases and J by 1 base, with 15 bases between them. The V gene's germline CDR1 is LNHDA and CDR2 SQIVND (reference sequence). CDR3 size: 16 residues. The DNA for the CDR3 is TGTGCCAGTAGTCTCCGTCGAACAGCCAGCAATCAGCCCCAGCATTTT. Translation: CASSLRRTASNQPQHF. Complete variable domain (other parts from reference TRBV19 and TRBJ1-5): DGGITQSPKYLFRKEGQNVTLSCEQNLNHDAMYWYRQDPGQGLRLIYYSQIVNDFQKGDIAEGYSVSREKKESFPLTVTSAQKNPTAFYLCASSLRRTASNQPQHFGDGTRLSIL.

V is TRBV5-1 and J is TRBJ2-2, with a tentative D call TRBD1 (5 bases). Germline V lookup: CDR1 SGHRS, CDR2 YFSETQ. The CDR3 is made up of 15 amino acids. V was trimmed by 2 bases and J by 0 bases, leaving 8 bases between them. The chain's CDR3 is CASSLDSPNTGELFF. The CDR3 DNA reads as TGCGCCAGCAGCTTAGACAGTCCGAACACCGGGGAGCTGTTTTTT.

Only one count was recorded for this clone. This rearrangement joins TRBV5-1 to TRBJ2-2, with D perhaps matching TRBD2 (5 bases). CDR1 and CDR2 from the germline V gene are SGHRS and YFSETQ. V gave up 2 bases and J gave up 3 bases, with 8 bases separating them. This CDR3 has 14 residues. The CDR3 DNA follows: TGCGCCAGCAGCTTTTGGGGAGACACCGGGGAGCTGTTTTTT. This encodes CASSFWGDTGELFF.

The rearrangement uses TRBV4-2 and TRBJ2-5; D is possibly TRBD2 (5 bases). The CDR3 runs 17 residues. Per the germline V gene, CDR1 is LGHNA and CDR2 is YNFKEQ. The V end lost 0 bases, the J end lost 0 bases, and 14 bases lay between the germline ends. CDR3 sequence reads: CASSQEELRGYQETQYF. CDR3 nucleotide sequence: TGTGCCAGCAGCCAAGAGGAACTCCGGGGTTACCAAGAGACCCAGTACTTC.

The chain employs TRBV7-8 and TRBJ1-5; 7 positions match TRBD1. V lost 1 base and J lost 12; bases outside the gene matches: 9. Germline V gives CDR1 SGHVS, CDR2 FQNEAQ. There are 14 residues in the CDR3. The CDR3 loop is CASSLGDRAGSQHF. CDR3 DNA sequence: TGTGCCAGCAGCTTAGGTGACAGGGCTGGTAGCCAGCATTTT. The full variable domain, in which reference TRBV7-8 and TRBJ1-5 provide the parts outside the CDR3, is GAGVSQSPRYKVAKRGQDVALRCDPISGHVSLFWYQQALGQGPEFLTYFQNEAQLDKSGLPSDRFFAERPEGSVSTLKIQRTQQEDSAVYLCASSLGDRAGSQHFGDGTRLSIL.

This clone was found a few times. The V and J genes are TRBV7-2 and TRBJ1-3; D possibly corresponds to TRBD1 (5 bases). The CDR3 loop spans 14 amino acids. Germline CDR1 reads SGHTA; CDR2 reads FQGNSA. V was cut by 5 bases and J by 4 bases, with 12 bases left in between. CDR3 nucleotide sequence: TGTGCCAGCAGCCCAGGGCAGGGCGGAAACACCATATATTTT. This encodes CASSPGQGGNTIYF.

The CDR3 spells CASSPRGLAGVPGELFF. CDR3 DNA sequence: TGTGCCAGCAGCCCCAGGGGACTAGCGGGGGTGCCCGGGGAGCTGTTTTTT. V gene TRBV13 combines with J gene TRBJ2-2; TRBD2 matches 14 bases. The CDR3 is 17 amino acids. The trim removed 5 bases at V and 6 bases at J, leaving 8 bases unmatched. Germline assignment: CDR1 PRHDT and CDR2 FYEKMQ (reference sequence).

This chain joins TRBV6-6 and TRBJ1-2; D remains unclear. Germline V gene sequence: CDR1 MNHNY, CDR2 SVGAGI (reference sequence). V was trimmed by 5 bases and J by 3 bases, leaving 10 bases between them. The CDR3 spans 13 residues. The CDR3 region is CASSTGIDYGYTF. The CDR3 DNA reads as TGTGCCAGCAGTACCGGGATCGACTATGGCTACACCTTC.

A single count supports this clone. The chain has TRBV7-8 and TRBJ2-1; 9 bases fit TRBD2. Germline CDR1 reads SGHVS; CDR2 reads FQNEAQ. Trimming removed 0 bases from V and 1 base from J; junction bases left unmatched: 7. CDR3 length: 18 amino acids. The CDR3 region has the DNA TGTGCCAGCAGCTTAGCGCACCGGCGGGAGGGATCCTACAATGAGCAGTTCTTC. Its protein product is CASSLAHRREGSYNEQFF.

This sequence joins TRBV6-1 and TRBJ2-1; D is unresolved. The V and J ends lost 6 bases and 2 bases respectively, with 8 bases between them. The CDR3 has 13 residues. The germline V gene encodes CDR1 MNHNS and CDR2 SASEGT. CDR3 sequence (DNA): TGTGCCAGCAGGGAGCTTACCTACAATGAGCAGTTCTTC. As protein: CASRELTYNEQFF.

As concerns this clone: At the DNA level, this CDR3 is encoded by other sequences in the same sample as well. The chain joins TRBV15 to TRBJ2-2, with TRBD2 matching over 8 bases. The CDR3 length is 16 residues. Losses at the gene ends were 1 base for V and 0 bases for J; bases not matched to a gene: 1. The germline CDR1 and CDR2 sequences are LNHNV and YYDKDF (reference sequence). CDR3 protein: CATSRGGGPNTGELFF. The CDR3 bases are TGTGCCACCAGCAGAGGCGGGGGGCCGAACACCGGGGAGCTGTTTTTT.

As concerns this clone: The junction and the germline gene differ at one end; a read error may be behind it. The chain couples TRBV6-1 to TRBJ2-7; D might be TRBD2 (6 bases). The CDR3 runs 16 residues. CDR1 and CDR2 (germline): MNHNS, SASEGT. CDR3 nucleotides: TGTGCCAGCAGTGATTTGGGCGGCCGCGCGGACTACGAGCACTACTTC. Protein sequence: CASSDLGGRADYEHYF.

This chain connects TRBV15 to TRBJ2-3; D not certain. From germline, CDR1 is LNHNV and CDR2 YYDKDF (reference sequence). Trimming took 0 bases from V and 0 from J, leaving 7 bases between them. This CDR3 comprises 15 residues. The CDR3 here is CATSRDLASTDTQYF. The CDR3 nucleotides are TGTGCCACCAGCAGAGATCTGGCTAGCACAGATACGCAGTATTTT.

V and J are TRBV7-9 and TRBJ1-1; maybe TRBD1 (5 bases). The CDR3 runs 14 residues. Trimming shortened V by 3 bases and J by 7 bases, and 15 bases separated the two germline ends. Germline-derived CDR1 and CDR2 are SEHNR and FQNEAQ (reference sequence). Here the CDR3 reads CASSFPGRGGEAFF. The DNA of the CDR3 is TGTGCCAGCAGCTTCCCCGGACGGGGGGGTGAAGCTTTCTTT.

The chain links TRBV7-9 to TRBJ2-7; 13 positions match TRBD2. V was pared by 5 bases and J by 6 bases, with 7 bases of the junction left unmatched. Per germline, CDR1 SEHNR and CDR2 FQNEAQ (reference sequence). CDR3 length: 15 amino acids. The CDR3 sequence: CASSTLAGGRCEQYF. The DNA for the CDR3 is TGTGCCAGCAGCACACTAGCGGGGGGGCGATGCGAGCAGTACTTC. The whole variable domain, remainder taken from reference TRBV7-9 and TRBJ2-7, is DTGVSQNPRHKITKRGQNVTFRCDPISEHNRLYWYRQTLGQGPEFLTYFQNEAQLEKSRLLSDRFSAERPKGSFSTLEIQRTEQGDSAMYLCASSTLAGGRCEQYFGPGTRLTVT.

The chain carries TRBV25-1 and TRBJ1-6; 7 positions match TRBD1. Germline CDR1 reads MGHDK; CDR2 reads SYGVNS. The CDR3 has 13 residues. V lost 4 bases, J lost 9 bases, and 3 bases stayed unmatched. CDR3 in DNA: TGTGCCAGCAGTGGGACAGGATCTTCACCCCTCCACTTT. Encoded protein: CASSGTGSSPLHF. Full variable domain (missing parts from reference TRBV25-1 and TRBJ1-6): EADIYQTPRYLVIGTGKKITLECSQTMGHDKMYWYQQDPGMELHLIHYSYGVNSTEKGDLSSESTVSRIRTEHFPLTLESARPSHTSQYLCASSGTGSSPLHFGNGTRLTVT.

A single count supports this clone. This sequence joins TRBV18 and TRBJ1-5; TRBD1 might be the D (5 bases). This CDR3 has 16 amino acids. With 1 base removed from V and 1 base from J, the gap between germline ends came to 11 bases. In germline, CDR1 is KGHSH, CDR2 LQKENI. CDR3 coding DNA: TGTGCCAGCTCACCACGGGGCCTAGGGAGCAATCAGCCCCAGCATTTT. Protein: CASSPRGLGSNQPQHF.

The chain joins TRBV27 to TRBJ2-7; no reliable D call. Germline assignment: CDR1 MNHEY and CDR2 SMNVEV (reference sequence). Trimming pared 4 bases from V and 6 bases from J, leaving 10 bases between. The CDR3 contains 12 residues. The CDR3 DNA follows: TGTGCCAGCAGTTCCCCTGGGCGCGAGCAGTACTTC. Its protein is CASSSPGREQYF.